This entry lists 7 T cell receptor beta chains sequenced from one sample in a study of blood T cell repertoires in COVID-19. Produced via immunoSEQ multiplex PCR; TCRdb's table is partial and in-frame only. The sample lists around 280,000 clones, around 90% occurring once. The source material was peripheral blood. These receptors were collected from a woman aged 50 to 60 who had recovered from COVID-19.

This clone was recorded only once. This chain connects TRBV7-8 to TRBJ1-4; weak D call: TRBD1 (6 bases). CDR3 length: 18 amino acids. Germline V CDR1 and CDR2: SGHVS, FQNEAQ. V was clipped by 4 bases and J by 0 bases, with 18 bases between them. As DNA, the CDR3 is TGTGCCAGCAGCTCGTTCCGGACAGCGATTGCAACTAATGAAAAACTGTTTTTT. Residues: CASSSFRTAIATNEKLFF.

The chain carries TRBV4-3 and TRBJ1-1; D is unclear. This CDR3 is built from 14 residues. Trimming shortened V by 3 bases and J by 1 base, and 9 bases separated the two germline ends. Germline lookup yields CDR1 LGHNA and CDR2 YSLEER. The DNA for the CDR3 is TGCGCCAGCAGCCAGTTACAGACGAACACTGAAGCTTTCTTT. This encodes CASSQLQTNTEAFF.

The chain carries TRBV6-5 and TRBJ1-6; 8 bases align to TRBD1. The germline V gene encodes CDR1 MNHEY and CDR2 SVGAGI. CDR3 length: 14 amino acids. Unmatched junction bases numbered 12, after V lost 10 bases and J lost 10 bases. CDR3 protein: CATNDRGFYSPLHF. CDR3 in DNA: TGTGCCACTAACGACAGGGGATTTTACTCACCCCTCCACTTT.

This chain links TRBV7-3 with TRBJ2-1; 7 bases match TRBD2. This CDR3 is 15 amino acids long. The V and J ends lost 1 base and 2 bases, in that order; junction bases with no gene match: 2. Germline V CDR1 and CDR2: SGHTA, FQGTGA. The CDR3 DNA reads TGTGCCAGCAGCTTAAACGGGGGGACCTACAATGAGCAGTTCTTC. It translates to CASSLNGGTYNEQFF.

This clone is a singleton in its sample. CDR3 sequence reads: CASSMRDHSYEQYF. CDR3 bases: TGTGCCAGTAGTATGAGGGATCACTCCTACGAGCAGTACTTC. V gene TRBV19 combines with J gene TRBJ2-7; D may be TRBD2 (5 bases). The V gene's germline CDR1 is LNHDA and CDR2 SQIVND (reference sequence). The CDR3 consists of 14 residues. Trimming stripped 3 bases from V and 0 bases from J, with 9 bases between.

CDR3 protein: CASKVAGPYNEQFF. In DNA form, the CDR3 reads TGTGCCAGCAAGGTAGCGGGCCCCTACAATGAGCAGTTCTTC. The J gene is TRBJ2-1, the V gene TRBV3-1 (or the pseudogene TRBV3-2); 7 bases align to TRBD2. The germline gives CDR1 LGHDT, CDR2 YNNKEL (reference sequence). The CDR3 length is 14 residues. V gave up 7 bases and J gave up 2 bases; unmatched junction bases: 5.

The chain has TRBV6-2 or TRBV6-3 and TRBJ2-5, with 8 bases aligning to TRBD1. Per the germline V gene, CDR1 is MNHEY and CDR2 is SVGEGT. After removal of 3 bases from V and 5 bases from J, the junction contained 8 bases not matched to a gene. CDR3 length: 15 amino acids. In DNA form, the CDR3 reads TGTGCCAGCAGTTATCGGCAGGGGGCCGGGGAGACCCAGTACTTC. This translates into CASSYRQGAGETQYF.